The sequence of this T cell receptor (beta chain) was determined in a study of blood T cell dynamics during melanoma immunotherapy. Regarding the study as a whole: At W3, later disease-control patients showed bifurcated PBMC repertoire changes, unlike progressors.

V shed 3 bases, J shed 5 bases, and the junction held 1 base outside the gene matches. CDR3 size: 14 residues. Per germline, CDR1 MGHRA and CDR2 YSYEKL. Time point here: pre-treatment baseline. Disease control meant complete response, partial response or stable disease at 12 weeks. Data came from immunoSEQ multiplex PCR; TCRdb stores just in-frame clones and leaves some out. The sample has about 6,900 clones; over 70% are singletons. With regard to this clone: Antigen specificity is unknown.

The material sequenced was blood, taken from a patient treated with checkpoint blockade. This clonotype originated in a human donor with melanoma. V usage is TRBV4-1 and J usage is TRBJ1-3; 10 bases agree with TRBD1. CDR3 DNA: TGCGCCAGCAGCCAGGGACAGGGGCGAAACACCATATATTTT. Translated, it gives CASSQGQGRNTIYF.